Below, 22 T cell receptor beta chains from the same sample are listed, as sequenced in a study of HIV-infected patients and healthy controls. One entry per CDR3 protein, called by TCRdb with MiXCR from the 5' RACE reads. This sample has some 19,000 distinct CDR3 sequences, with roughly 17% found just once. Specimen: CD8+ T cells from blood. All receptors derive from a human donor in good health.

This clonotype has only a few counts. The chain combines TRBV6-6 with TRBJ2-1; D is perhaps TRBD1 (5 bases). Trimming took 2 bases from V and 3 from J, leaving 14 bases between them. The germline gives CDR1 MNHNY, CDR2 SVGAGI (reference sequence). The CDR3 covers 16 residues. The CDR3: CASSYKGLDHYNEQFF. In nucleotides, the CDR3 is TGTGCCAGCAGTTACAAGGGGTTAGATCACTACAATGAGCAGTTCTTC.

The chain couples TRBV27 to TRBJ2-7; 10 positions match TRBD1. Germline values: CDR1 MNHEY, CDR2 SMNVEV (reference sequence). V was clipped by 6 bases and J by 5 bases; unmatched bases: 7. CDR3 length equals 14 residues. The CDR3 reads CASRPGQGWNEQYF. In DNA, the CDR3 is TGTGCCAGCAGGCCGGGACAGGGGTGGAACGAGCAGTACTTC.

This clonotype was counted many times. The DNA of the CDR3 is TGTGCCAGCAGCTTAGTACGCGGGACAGGCACAGATACGCAGTATTTT. It specifies CASSLVRGTGTDTQYF. The chain couples TRBV11-2 to TRBJ2-3; TRBD1 is a possible D gene (7 bases). This CDR3 spans 16 amino acids. Between the trimmed V and J ends, which lost 1 base and 1 base, there was a span of 12 bases. CDR1 SGHAT and CDR2 FQNNGV come from the germline V gene.

The sample holds many counts of this clonotype. The chain joins TRBV27 to TRBJ2-2; no firm D call. V was clipped by 2 bases and J by 5 bases, with 6 bases between them. Per the germline V gene, CDR1 is MNHEY and CDR2 is SMNVEV (reference sequence). This CDR3 is built from 13 residues. CDR3 nucleotides: TGTGCCAGCAGTTTAACTGGGACCGGGGAGCTGTTTTTT. The encoded protein is CASSLTGTGELFF.

The CDR3 spells CASRYSGGAPFYEQYF. CDR3 sequence (DNA): TGTGCCAGCCGATATAGCGGGGGGGCCCCTTTTTACGAGCAGTACTTC. The chain employs TRBV2 and TRBJ2-7; 11 nucleotides agree with TRBD2. The CDR3 extends over 16 amino acids. CDR1 is SNHLY and CDR2 is FYNNEI in the germline V gene. With 8 bases clipped from V and 4 bases from J, the junction kept 13 bases outside the gene matches. Combining the CDR3 with reference TRBV2 and TRBJ2-7 gives the whole variable domain EPEVTQTPSHQVTQMGQEVILRCVPISNHLYFYWYRQILGQKVEFLVSFYNNEISEKSEIFDDQFSVERPDGSNFTLKIRSTKLEDSAMYFCASRYSGGAPFYEQYFGPGTRLTVT.

In this sample, this clonotype turned up many times. V and J are TRBV7-9 and TRBJ2-3, with 7 bases aligning to TRBD2. CDR1 is SEHNR and CDR2 is FQNEAQ in the germline V gene (reference sequence). CDR3 length equals 16 residues. V gave up 1 base and J gave up 0 bases; unmatched junction bases: 4. The CDR3 spells CASSLGVAGSTDTQYF. CDR3 DNA: TGTGCCAGCAGCTTAGGAGTAGCGGGTAGCACAGATACGCAGTATTTT. The full variable domain, rest sourced from reference TRBV7-9 and TRBJ2-3, is DTGVSQNPRHKITKRGQNVTFRCDPISEHNRLYWYRQTLGQGPEFLTYFQNEAQLEKSRLLSDRFSAERPKGSFSTLEIQRTEQGDSAMYLCASSLGVAGSTDTQYFGPGTRLTVL.

The sample holds many counts of this clonotype. This sequence joins TRBV6-2 or TRBV6-3 and TRBJ1-1, with a weak D call TRBD1 (6 bases). The length of the CDR3 is 12 residues. The V gene's germline CDR1 is MNHEY and CDR2 SVGEGT. The ends were cut back, 8 bases at V and 7 bases at J, with 14 bases in the middle. This CDR3 reads CASSRGGGEAFF. CDR3 DNA: TGTGCCAGCTCCCGGGGGGGCGGTGAAGCTTTCTTT.

This clonotype was seen more than once but under ten times. The V gene is TRBV20-1, the J gene TRBJ2-1; tentatively, D is TRBD2 (6 bases). Per germline, CDR1 DFQATT and CDR2 SNEGSKA (reference sequence). The CDR3 consists of 14 residues. The ends were cut back, 6 bases at V and 10 bases at J, with 22 bases in the middle. CDR3 coding DNA: TGCAGTGCCCCCCCGCATCCCGGGAGAGGGGAGCAGTTCTTC. This sequence encodes CSAPPHPGRGEQFF.

This clonotype appeared many times. The chain links TRBV28 to TRBJ1-1, with D unresolved. This CDR3 spans 12 amino acids. V lost 2 bases and J 3 bases, leaving 4 bases between the germline ends. Germline V lookup: CDR1 MDHEN, CDR2 SYDVKM. CDR3 in DNA: TGTGCCAGCAGTTTAAGGTACACTGAAGCTTTCTTT. Translating gives CASSLRYTEAFF.

This chain joins TRBV11-3 and TRBJ1-1; a weak D match, TRBD1 (5 bases). V was shortened by 5 bases and J by 4 bases, with 26 bases between the two germline ends. Germline V CDR1 and CDR2: SGHNT, YENEEA. This CDR3 comprises 18 residues. The CDR3 reads CASSPHSYSREKGTEAFF. Here the CDR3 DNA reads TGTGCCAGCAGCCCTCACTCTTACTCCAGGGAAAAGGGCACTGAAGCTTTCTTT.

CDR3: CASSQEERGGNEQFF. For the CDR3, the DNA is TGTGCCAGCAGCCAAGAGGAGAGAGGTGGGAATGAGCAGTTCTTC. The rearrangement joins TRBV14 to TRBJ2-1; D gene ambiguous. Per the germline V gene, CDR1 is SGHDN and CDR2 is FVKESK. The CDR3 runs to 15 residues. V gave up 0 bases and J gave up 7 bases, with 13 bases separating them.

In its sample, this clonotype was seen many times. The chain carries TRBV7-9 and TRBJ2-7; D is unresolved. Germline V CDR1 and CDR2: SEHNR, FQNEAQ (reference sequence). CDR3 length equals 15 residues. Trimming removed 7 bases at V and 0 bases at J, with 16 bases between. The CDR3 DNA reads as TGTGCCAGCACTCCGTTAACAGCCAGCTCCTACGAGCAGTACTTC. Amino acids: CASTPLTASSYEQYF.

This chain joins TRBV12-3 or TRBV12-4 and TRBJ1-1, with unresolved D. Trimming stripped 3 bases from V and 1 base from J, with 6 bases between. The CDR3 spans 13 residues. The CDR3 sequence is CASSFPGNTEAFF. In nucleotides, the CDR3 is TGTGCCAGCAGTTTCCCGGGGAACACTGAAGCTTTCTTT.

The chain's CDR3 is CASSPPRADTQYF. The CDR3 nucleotides are TGTGCCAGCAGCCCCCCTCGCGCAGATACGCAGTATTTT. The chain carries TRBV6-2 or TRBV6-3 and TRBJ2-3; D uncertain. V was trimmed by 6 bases and J by 4 bases, leaving 11 bases between them. CDR1 is MNHEY, CDR2 SVGEGT, per germline. The CDR3 has 13 amino acids.

This clonotype was seen a handful of times. The chain combines TRBV19 with TRBJ2-1, with D hard to call. Germline lookup yields CDR1 LNHDA and CDR2 SQIVND (reference sequence). V was shortened by 4 bases and J by 0 bases, with 10 bases between the two germline ends. CDR3 length: 15 residues. The CDR3 region has the DNA TGTGCCAGTAGTAGTCCCTACAGCTCCTACAATGAGCAGTTCTTC. Amino acid sequence: CASSSPYSSYNEQFF.

This rearrangement joins TRBV3-1 to TRBJ1-2; D uncertain. The CDR3 extends over 14 amino acids. The germline V and J ends were trimmed by 1 base and 1 base, with 7 bases remaining between them. CDR1 is LGHDT and CDR2 is YNNKEL in the germline V gene (reference sequence). The CDR3 region has the DNA TGTGCCAGCAGCCAAGGTCTCAATAACTATGGCTACACCTTC. Amino acid sequence: CASSQGLNNYGYTF.

This clonotype was recorded a few times. This chain uses TRBV7-9 with TRBJ1-1; D is ambiguous. Germline V gene lookup returns CDR1 SEHNR and CDR2 FQNEAQ (reference sequence). Trimming removed 11 bases at V and 1 base at J, with 8 bases between. This CDR3 contains 11 residues. CDR3 amino acids: CALKENTEAFF. DNA for the CDR3: TGTGCCCTAAAAGAGAACACTGAAGCTTTCTTT.

This clonotype was counted a few times. V and J are TRBV27 and TRBJ1-2; possible D gene TRBD1, 5 bases. Germline V gives CDR1 MNHEY, CDR2 SMNVEV (reference sequence). This CDR3 comprises 16 residues. V dropped 2 bases and J dropped 5 bases, with 18 bases sitting between them. This CDR3 reads CASSLEGTGLRYGYTF. The CDR3 DNA sequence: TGTGCCAGCAGTTTAGAAGGGACGGGCCTGCGATATGGCTACACCTTC.

The chain combines TRBV25-1 with TRBJ1-1; 7 bases are shared with TRBD1. The CDR3 sequence is 14 residues long. With 3 bases clipped from V and 1 base from J, the junction kept 2 bases outside the gene matches. CDR1 is MGHDK, CDR2 SYGVNS, per germline. CDR3 DNA: TGTGCCAGCAGTGACTGGACAGGGAACACTGAAGCTTTCTTT. It is translated as CASSDWTGNTEAFF.

This clonotype was seen more than once but under ten times. V gene TRBV21-1 combines with J gene TRBJ2-3; the DNA was not used to check the table's D call, TRBD2. TRBV21-1 is described as a pseudogene. CDR3 length: 16 amino acids. CDR3: CASSSRLAGTVDTQYF. The CDR3 bases are TGTGCCAGCAGCAGTCGACTAGCGGGAACGGTGGATACGCAGTATTTT.

The chain joins TRBV6-2 or TRBV6-3 to TRBJ1-2; maybe TRBD1 (6 bases). This CDR3 is built from 11 residues. V lost 5 bases, J lost 10 bases, and 11 bases lay in between. CDR1 is MNHEY and CDR2 is SVGEGT in the germline V gene. The DNA of the CDR3 is TGTGCCAGCAGTCTACGACAGGACTACACCTTC. This sequence encodes CASSLRQDYTF.

The chain has TRBV29-1 and TRBJ2-1; 7 bases are shared with TRBD2. Germline V gives CDR1 SQVTM, CDR2 ANQGSEA. V lost 4 bases and J lost 6; bases outside the gene matches: 6. The CDR3 covers 13 residues. The CDR3 bases are TGCAGCGTTGTCGGGAGGAATAGCAATGAGCAGTTCTTC. It specifies CSVVGRNSNEQFF.